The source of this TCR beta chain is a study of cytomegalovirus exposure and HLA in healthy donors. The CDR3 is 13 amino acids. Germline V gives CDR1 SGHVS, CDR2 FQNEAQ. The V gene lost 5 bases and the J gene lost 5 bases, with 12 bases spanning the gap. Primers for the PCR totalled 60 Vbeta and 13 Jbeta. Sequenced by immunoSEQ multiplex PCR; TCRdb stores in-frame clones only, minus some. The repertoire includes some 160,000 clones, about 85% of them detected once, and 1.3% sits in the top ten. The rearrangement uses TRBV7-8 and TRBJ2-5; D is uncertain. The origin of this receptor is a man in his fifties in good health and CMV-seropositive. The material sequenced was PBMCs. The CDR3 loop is CASSPRSVETQYF. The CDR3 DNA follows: TGTGCCAGCAGCCCCCGCAGTGTGGAGACCCAGTACTTC.